The sequence of this T cell receptor beta chain was determined in a study of cytomegalovirus exposure and HLA in healthy donors. About this clone itself: The antigen remains unidentified.

Separate from the approximately 670-subject first cohort was the approximately 110-subject validation cohort, to which the donors belonged. Study-level results: Specific recognition of CMV antigens was confirmed in vitro for a few chains (all CMV-associated). A list of around 150 TCR beta chains associated with cytomegalovirus was given.

CDR1 is MNHEY and CDR2 is SMNVEV in the germline V gene (reference sequence). This CDR3 has 12 residues. V lost 6 bases, J lost 4 bases, and 7 bases lay in between. Profiled with immunoSEQ multiplex PCR; TCRdb holds only in-frame clones, not every one. The sample lists around 120,000 clones; roughly 90% were seen once. The sequenced sample was PBMCs. V is TRBV27 and J is TRBJ1-3; D gene ambiguous. The TCR sequence derives from a woman under 30 in good health and CMV-seropositive. The CDR3 region is CASRSLGNTIYF. DNA of the CDR3: TGTGCCAGCAGATCCCTGGGAAACACCATATATTTT.